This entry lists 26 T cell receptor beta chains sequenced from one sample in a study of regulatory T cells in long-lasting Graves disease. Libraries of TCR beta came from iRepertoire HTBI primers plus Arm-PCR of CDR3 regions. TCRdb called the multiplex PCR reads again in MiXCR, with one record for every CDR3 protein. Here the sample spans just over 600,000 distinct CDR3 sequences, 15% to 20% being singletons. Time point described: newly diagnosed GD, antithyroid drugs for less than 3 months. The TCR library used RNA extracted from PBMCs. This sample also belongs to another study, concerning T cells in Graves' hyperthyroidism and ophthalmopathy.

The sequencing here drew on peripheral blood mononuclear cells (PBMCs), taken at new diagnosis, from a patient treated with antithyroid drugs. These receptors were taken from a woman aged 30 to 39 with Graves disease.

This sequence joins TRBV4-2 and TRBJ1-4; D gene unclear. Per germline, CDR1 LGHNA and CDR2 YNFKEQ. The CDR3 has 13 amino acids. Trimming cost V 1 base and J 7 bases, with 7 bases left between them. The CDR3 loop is CASSQGLLEKLFF. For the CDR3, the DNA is TGTGCCAGCAGCCAAGGCCTCCTTGAAAAACTGTTTTTT.

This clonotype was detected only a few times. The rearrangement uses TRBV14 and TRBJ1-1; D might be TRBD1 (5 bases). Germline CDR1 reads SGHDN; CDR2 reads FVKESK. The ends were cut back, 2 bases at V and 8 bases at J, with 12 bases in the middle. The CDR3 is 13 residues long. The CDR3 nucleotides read TGTGCCAGCAGCCAACACACCGCAGGGGAAGCTTTCTTT. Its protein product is CASSQHTAGEAFF.

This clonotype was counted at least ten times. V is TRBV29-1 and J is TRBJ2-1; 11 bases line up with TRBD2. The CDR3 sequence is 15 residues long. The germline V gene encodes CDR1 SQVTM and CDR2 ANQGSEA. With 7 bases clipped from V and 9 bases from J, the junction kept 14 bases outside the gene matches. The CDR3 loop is CSATSGSSQRSEQFF. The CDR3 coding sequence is TGCAGCGCAACTAGCGGGAGTTCCCAAAGATCTGAGCAGTTCTTC.

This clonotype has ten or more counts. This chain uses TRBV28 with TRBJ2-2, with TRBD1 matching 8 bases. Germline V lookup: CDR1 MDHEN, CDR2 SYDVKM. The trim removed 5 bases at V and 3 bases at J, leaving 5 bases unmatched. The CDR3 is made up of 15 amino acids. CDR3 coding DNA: TGTGCCAGCAGTCCATTGGACAGGGACACCGGGGAGCTGTTTTTT. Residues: CASSPLDRDTGELFF.

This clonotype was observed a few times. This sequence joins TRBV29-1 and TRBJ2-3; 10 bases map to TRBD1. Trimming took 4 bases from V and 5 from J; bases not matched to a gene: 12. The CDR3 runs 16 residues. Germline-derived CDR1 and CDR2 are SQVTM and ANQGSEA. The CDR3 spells CSVVRKGQGFGDTQYF. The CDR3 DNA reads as TGCAGCGTTGTAAGAAAGGGACAGGGGTTCGGAGATACGCAGTATTTT.

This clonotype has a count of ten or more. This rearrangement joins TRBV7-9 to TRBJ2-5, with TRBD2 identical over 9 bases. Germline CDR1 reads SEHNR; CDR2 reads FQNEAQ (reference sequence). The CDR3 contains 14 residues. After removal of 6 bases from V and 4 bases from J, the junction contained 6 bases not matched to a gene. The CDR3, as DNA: TGTGCCAGCAGACTTAGCGGGAGTTCAGAGACCCAGTACTTC. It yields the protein CASRLSGSSETQYF.

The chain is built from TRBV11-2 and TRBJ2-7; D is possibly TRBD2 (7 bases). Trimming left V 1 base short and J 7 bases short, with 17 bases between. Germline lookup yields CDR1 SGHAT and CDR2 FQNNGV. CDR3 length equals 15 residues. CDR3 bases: TGTGCCAGCAGCTTAGGTTGGGGGCGGGAGTGGGAGCAGTACTTC. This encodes CASSLGWGREWEQYF.

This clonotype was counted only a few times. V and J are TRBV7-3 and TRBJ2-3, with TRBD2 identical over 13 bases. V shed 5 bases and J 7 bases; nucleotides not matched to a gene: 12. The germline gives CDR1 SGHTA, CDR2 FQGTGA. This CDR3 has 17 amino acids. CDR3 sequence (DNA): TGTGCCAGCAGCCTTACTCTTGGACTAGCGGGAGTGCATACGCAGTATTTT. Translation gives CASSLTLGLAGVHTQYF.

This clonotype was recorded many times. The CDR3 coding sequence is TGTGCCAGCAGTTACTCGAATTTGGGAGGGAACACTGAAGCTTTCTTT. It yields the protein CASSYSNLGGNTEAFF. The gene calls are TRBV6-5 and TRBJ1-1; D uncertain. Germline V lookup: CDR1 MNHEY, CDR2 SVGAGI. The V and J ends lost 0 bases and 1 base respectively, with 12 bases between them. This CDR3 contains 16 residues.

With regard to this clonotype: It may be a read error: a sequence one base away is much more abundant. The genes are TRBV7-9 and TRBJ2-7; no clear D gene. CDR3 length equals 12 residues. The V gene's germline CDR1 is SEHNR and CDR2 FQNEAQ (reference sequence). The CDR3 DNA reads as TGTGCCAGCAGTTCTGTAACCTACGGGCAGTACTTC. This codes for CASSSVTYGQYF.

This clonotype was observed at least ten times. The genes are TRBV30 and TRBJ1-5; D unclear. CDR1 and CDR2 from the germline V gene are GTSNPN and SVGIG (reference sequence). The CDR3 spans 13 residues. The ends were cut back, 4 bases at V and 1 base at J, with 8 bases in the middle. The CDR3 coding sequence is TGTGCCTGGACGAGCGGCAGCAATCAGCCCCAGCATTTT. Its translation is CAWTSGSNQPQHF.

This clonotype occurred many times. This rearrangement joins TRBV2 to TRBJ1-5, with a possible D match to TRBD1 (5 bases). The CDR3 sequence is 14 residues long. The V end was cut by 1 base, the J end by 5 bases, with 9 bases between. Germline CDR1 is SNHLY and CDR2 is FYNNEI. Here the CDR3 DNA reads TGTGCCAGCAGTGAAGTATGGGGGTATCAGCCCCAGCATTTT. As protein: CASSEVWGYQPQHF.

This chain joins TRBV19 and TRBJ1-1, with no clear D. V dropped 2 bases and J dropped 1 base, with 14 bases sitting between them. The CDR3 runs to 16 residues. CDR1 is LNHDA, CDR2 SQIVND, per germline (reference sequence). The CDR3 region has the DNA TGTGCCAGTAGTATACCTGCGGCCCCTCGGAACACTGAAGCTTTCTTT. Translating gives CASSIPAAPRNTEAFF.

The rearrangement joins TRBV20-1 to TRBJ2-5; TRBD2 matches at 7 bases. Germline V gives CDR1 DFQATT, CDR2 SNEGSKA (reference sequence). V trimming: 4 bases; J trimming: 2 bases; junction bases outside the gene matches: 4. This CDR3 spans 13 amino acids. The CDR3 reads CSANTGGQETQYF. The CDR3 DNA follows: TGCAGTGCTAACACGGGAGGACAAGAGACCCAGTACTTC.

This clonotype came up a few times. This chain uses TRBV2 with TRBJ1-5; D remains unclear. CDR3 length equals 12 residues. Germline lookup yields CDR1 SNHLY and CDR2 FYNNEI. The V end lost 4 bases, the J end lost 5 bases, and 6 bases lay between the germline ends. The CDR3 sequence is CASSGADQPQHF. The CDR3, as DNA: TGTGCCAGCAGTGGGGCAGATCAGCCCCAGCATTTT.

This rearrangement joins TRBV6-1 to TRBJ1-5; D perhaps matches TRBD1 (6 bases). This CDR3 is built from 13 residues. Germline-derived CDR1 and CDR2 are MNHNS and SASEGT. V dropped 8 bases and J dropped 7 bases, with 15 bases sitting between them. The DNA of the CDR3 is TGTGCCAGCGGAGTAGGGGGGACCCAGCCCCAGCATTTT. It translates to CASGVGGTQPQHF.

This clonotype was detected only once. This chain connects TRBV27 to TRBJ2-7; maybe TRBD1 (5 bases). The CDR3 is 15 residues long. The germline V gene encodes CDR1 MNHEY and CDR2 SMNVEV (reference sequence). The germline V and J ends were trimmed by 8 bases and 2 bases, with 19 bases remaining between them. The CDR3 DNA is TGTGCCAGCGGTTACCGCGTGGGGCGGCCCTACGAGCAGTACTTC. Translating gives CASGYRVGRPYEQYF.

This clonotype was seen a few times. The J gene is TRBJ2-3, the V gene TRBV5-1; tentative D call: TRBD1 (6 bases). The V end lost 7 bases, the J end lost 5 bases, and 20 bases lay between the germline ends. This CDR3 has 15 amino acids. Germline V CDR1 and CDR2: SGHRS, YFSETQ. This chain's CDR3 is CASRLSVTGQDTQYF. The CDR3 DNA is TGCGCCAGCCGTTTGAGTGTCACAGGGCAAGATACGCAGTATTTT.

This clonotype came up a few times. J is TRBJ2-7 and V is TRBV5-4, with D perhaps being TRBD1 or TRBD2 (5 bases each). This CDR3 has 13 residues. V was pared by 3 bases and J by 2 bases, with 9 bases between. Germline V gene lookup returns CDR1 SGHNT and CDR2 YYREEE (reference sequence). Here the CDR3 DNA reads TGTGCCAGCAGCTATGGGGGAACCTACGAGCAGTACTTC. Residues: CASSYGGTYEQYF.

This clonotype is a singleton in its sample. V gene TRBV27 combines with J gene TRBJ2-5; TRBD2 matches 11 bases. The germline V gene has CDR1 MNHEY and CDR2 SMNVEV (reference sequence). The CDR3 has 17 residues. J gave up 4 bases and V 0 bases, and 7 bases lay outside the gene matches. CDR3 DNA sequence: TGTGCCAGCAGTTTATCGAGGGGTAGCGGGAGGGTAGAGACCCAGTACTTC. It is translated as CASSLSRGSGRVETQYF.

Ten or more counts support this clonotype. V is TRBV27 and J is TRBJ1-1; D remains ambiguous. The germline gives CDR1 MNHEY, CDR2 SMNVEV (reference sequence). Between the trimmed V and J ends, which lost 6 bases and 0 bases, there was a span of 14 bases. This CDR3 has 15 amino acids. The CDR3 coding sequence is TGTGCCAGCAGCCCCTTAGGCATTATGAACACTGAAGCTTTCTTT. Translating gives CASSPLGIMNTEAFF.

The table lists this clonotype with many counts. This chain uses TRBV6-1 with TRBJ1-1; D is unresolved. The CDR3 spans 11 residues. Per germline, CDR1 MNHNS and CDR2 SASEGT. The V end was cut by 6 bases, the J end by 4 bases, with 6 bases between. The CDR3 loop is CASRSITEAFF. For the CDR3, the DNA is TGTGCCAGCAGGAGTATCACTGAAGCTTTCTTT.

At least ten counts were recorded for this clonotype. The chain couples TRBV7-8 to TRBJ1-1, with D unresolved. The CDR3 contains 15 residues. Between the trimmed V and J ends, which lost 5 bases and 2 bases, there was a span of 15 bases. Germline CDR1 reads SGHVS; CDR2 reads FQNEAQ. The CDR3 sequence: CASSPRGQINTEAFF. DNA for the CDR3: TGTGCCAGCAGCCCTAGAGGTCAGATAAACACTGAAGCTTTCTTT. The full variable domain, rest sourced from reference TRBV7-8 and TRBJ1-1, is GAGVSQSPRYKVAKRGQDVALRCDPISGHVSLFWYQQALGQGPEFLTYFQNEAQLDKSGLPSDRFFAERPEGSVSTLKIQRTQQEDSAVYLCASSPRGQINTEAFFGQGTRLTVV.

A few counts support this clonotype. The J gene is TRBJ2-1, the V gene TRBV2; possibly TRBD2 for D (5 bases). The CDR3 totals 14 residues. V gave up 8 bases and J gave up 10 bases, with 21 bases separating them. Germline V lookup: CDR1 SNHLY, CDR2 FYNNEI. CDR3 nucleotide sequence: TGTGCCAGCGGGAAGGGAGCCTTAAGTTACGAGCAGTTCTTC. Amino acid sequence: CASGKGALSYEQFF.

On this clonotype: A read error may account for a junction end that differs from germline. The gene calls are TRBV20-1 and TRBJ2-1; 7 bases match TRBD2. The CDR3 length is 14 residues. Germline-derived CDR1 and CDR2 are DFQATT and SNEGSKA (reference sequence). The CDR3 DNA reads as TGCAGTGCTAGAGGGTACCTAGCGGACAATAAGCAGTTCTTC. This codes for CSARGYLADNKQFF.

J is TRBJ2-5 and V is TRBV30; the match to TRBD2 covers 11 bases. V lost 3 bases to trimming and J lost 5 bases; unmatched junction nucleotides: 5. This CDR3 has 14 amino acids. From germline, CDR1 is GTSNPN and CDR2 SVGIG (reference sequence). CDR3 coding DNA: TGTGCCTGGAGATGGGGGACTAGCGGTGAGACCCAGTACTTC. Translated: CAWRWGTSGETQYF.